This T cell receptor beta chain came from a study of CD8 T cells in ankylosing spondylitis. Whole-study findings and limits: Made up of under 10 highly homologous variants, a TCR beta motif appeared characteristic of ankylosing spondylitis blood. A subset of motif variants has previously been described in the synovial fluid and blood of reactive arthritis. Researchers reportedly found disease-linked clones significantly enriched in matched ankylosing spondylitis synovial fluid. Disease-associated clonotypes exhibited CD8+ identity and were relatively infrequent in peripheral blood.

In making TCR beta libraries, quantitative 5'-RACE with molecular barcodes was used. One entry per CDR3 protein, called by TCRdb with MiXCR from the 5' RACE reads. The profile shows 670,000 or so distinct CDR3 sequences, 15% to 20% of them singletons. With regard to this clonotype: Its cognate antigen is unknown.

CDR3 length: 16 amino acids. V was pared by 5 bases and J by 4 bases, with 9 bases of the junction left unmatched. The germline CDR1 and CDR2 sequences are LGHNT and FRNRAP. Sequencing was carried out using blood, either unsorted or a sorted T cell fraction (not recorded which). V is TRBV12-5 and J is TRBJ2-1; the match to TRBD2 covers 9 bases. The sequence came from a male donor with ankylosing spondylitis. CDR3 sequence: CASGATTSGFYNEQFF. CDR3 nucleotide sequence: TGTGCTAGTGGTGCTACGACTAGCGGATTTTACAATGAGCAGTTCTTC.